This is a list of T cell receptor beta chains from one sample in a study of blood T cell repertoires in COVID-19. Clones were read by immunoSEQ multiplex PCR, and TCRdb kept only the in-frame ones, dropping some. The sample has fewer than 250,000 clones, approximately 84% seen once. What was sequenced was peripheral blood. The receptors here all came from a woman older than 75 with acute or convalescent COVID-19. The CDR3 runs from the conserved cysteine through the conserved F or W. Fields, in order: V gene, clone size, J gene, D gene, CDR3 DNA, CDR3 protein. A D gene is named only where the DNA matches it firmly. Clone size is not always given. Where it is, it says once, few, many or a class for expanded clones.

v_call: TRBV19
clone_size: once
j_call: TRBJ2-1
d_call: TRBD1
cdr3_nt: TGTGCCAGTACCCCCTCGGAGCGGACAGGGGGCTCCGGTGAGCAGTTCTTC
cdr3_aa: CASTPSERTGGSGEQFF

v_call: TRBV3-1/TRBV3-2
clone_size: few
j_call: TRBJ2-7
d_call: .
cdr3_nt: TGTGCCAGCAGCCAGACGAGCGGGCCATTCTACGAGCAGTACTTC
cdr3_aa: CASSQTSGPFYEQYF

v_call: TRBV2
clone_size: once
j_call: TRBJ1-5
d_call: .
cdr3_nt: TGTGCCAGCAGCCGAGGACAGAATAGCAATCAGCCCCAGCATTTT
cdr3_aa: CASSRGQNSNQPQHF

v_call: TRBV29-1
clone_size: .
j_call: TRBJ1-1
d_call: .
cdr3_nt: TGCAGCGGGGGGGGGAGGGGGGTTCCGACCACTGAAGCTTTCTTT
cdr3_aa: CSGGGRGVPTTEAFF

v_call: TRBV6-5
clone_size: .
j_call: TRBJ1-2
d_call: TRBD1
cdr3_nt: TGTGCCAGCAGTTCGGGACAGGGAGGCAACTATGGCTACACCTTC
cdr3_aa: CASSSGQGGNYGYTF

v_call: TRBV28
clone_size: .
j_call: TRBJ1-1
d_call: .
cdr3_nt: TGTGCCAGCAGTTCTACAGGGTTGAACACTGAAGCTTTCTTT
cdr3_aa: CASSSTGLNTEAFF

v_call: TRBV20-1
clone_size: .
j_call: TRBJ2-1
d_call: .
cdr3_nt: TGCAGTGCTACCACAGGGAATGAGCAGTTCTTC
cdr3_aa: CSATTGNEQFF

v_call: TRBV24-1
clone_size: .
j_call: TRBJ2-7
d_call: TRBD1
cdr3_nt: TGTGCCACCAGTGACTGGGGACAGGGGGGAGCCTACGAGCAGTACTTC
cdr3_aa: CATSDWGQGGAYEQYF

v_call: TRBV18
clone_size: few
j_call: TRBJ1-2
d_call: TRBD1
cdr3_nt: TGTGCCAGCTCAACCTCCTTCCGGGACAGTCATAACTATGGCTACACCTTC
cdr3_aa: CASSTSFRDSHNYGYTF

v_call: TRBV6-1
clone_size: few
j_call: TRBJ2-7
d_call: .
cdr3_nt: TGTGCCAGCAGTGAATCGGGGGTGCGGGCCCCGACCTACGAGCAGTACTTC
cdr3_aa: CASSESGVRAPTYEQYF

v_call: TRBV12-3/TRBV12-4
clone_size: .
j_call: TRBJ1-1
d_call: TRBD1
cdr3_nt: TGTGCCAGCAGCTCGACAGGGCGCACTGAAGCTTTCTTT
cdr3_aa: CASSSTGRTEAFF

v_call: TRBV7-9
clone_size: .
j_call: TRBJ1-3
d_call: TRBD1
cdr3_nt: TGTGCCAGCAGCCCAGGGGGGAGCTCTGGAAACACCATATATTTT
cdr3_aa: CASSPGGSSGNTIYF

v_call: TRBV7-6
clone_size: .
j_call: TRBJ1-2
d_call: TRBD1
cdr3_nt: TGTGCCAGCAGCTTAGCAGGGACAGGGGGTCATGGCTACACCTTC
cdr3_aa: CASSLAGTGGHGYTF

v_call: TRBV28
clone_size: .
j_call: TRBJ2-5
d_call: .
cdr3_nt: TGTGCCAGCGGCGGACTAAATACAAGACCGGCCCAGTACTTC
cdr3_aa: CASGGLNTRPAQYF

v_call: TRBV7-2
clone_size: once
j_call: TRBJ2-7
d_call: TRBD2
cdr3_nt: TGTGCCAGCAGCCCTAACGGCGGGACTAGGAGCTCCTACGAGCAGTACTTC
cdr3_aa: CASSPNGGTRSSYEQYF

v_call: TRBV9
clone_size: once
j_call: TRBJ2-1
d_call: .
cdr3_nt: TGTGCCAGCAGCGTAGTTGCAGACAGGTCGGTTTACAATGAGCAGTTCTTC
cdr3_aa: CASSVVADRSVYNEQFF

v_call: TRBV24-1
clone_size: .
j_call: TRBJ2-2
d_call: TRBD2
cdr3_nt: TGTGCCACCAGCCTAACCGGGACTACGAACACCGGGGAGCTGTTTTTT
cdr3_aa: CATSLTGTTNTGELFF

v_call: TRBV9
clone_size: .
j_call: TRBJ2-4
d_call: TRBD2
cdr3_nt: TGTGCCAGCAGCACGGGACTAGCGGGGGGGCCGAGAGCCAAAAACATTCAGTACTTC
cdr3_aa: CASSTGLAGGPRAKNIQYF

v_call: TRBV3-1/TRBV3-2
clone_size: .
j_call: TRBJ2-1
d_call: TRBD2
cdr3_nt: TGTGCCAGCAGCCTAACTAGCGGGAGCCTGTTCTTC
cdr3_aa: CASSLTSGSLFF

v_call: TRBV7-2
clone_size: .
j_call: TRBJ2-4
d_call: TRBD2
cdr3_nt: TGTGCCAGCAGCTTAAGTCTAGCGGGGGGGGCGTCGGCCAAAAACATTCAGTACTTC
cdr3_aa: CASSLSLAGGASAKNIQYF

v_call: TRBV28
clone_size: .
j_call: TRBJ2-5
d_call: .
cdr3_nt: TGTGCCAGCACTGACAGGTGGGAGACCCAGTACTTC
cdr3_aa: CASTDRWETQYF

v_call: TRBV7-8
clone_size: .
j_call: TRBJ1-5
d_call: .
cdr3_nt: TGTGCCAGCAGCTTAGCAGGGCAGGGTCTGAGTCAGCCCCAGCATTTT
cdr3_aa: CASSLAGQGLSQPQHF

v_call: TRBV7-2
clone_size: once
j_call: TRBJ2-5
d_call: TRBD2
cdr3_nt: TGTGCCAGCAGCTTATTAGCGGGAGTGGAGACCCAGTACTTC
cdr3_aa: CASSLLAGVETQYF

v_call: TRBV7-2
clone_size: .
j_call: TRBJ2-7
d_call: TRBD2
cdr3_nt: TGTGCCAGCAGCTTAAATAGCGGGAGGGCCGGGTACGAGCAGTACTTC
cdr3_aa: CASSLNSGRAGYEQYF

v_call: TRBV7-9
clone_size: .
j_call: TRBJ1-1
d_call: TRBD1
cdr3_nt: TGTGCCAGCAGCCAGGGACAGCTCACTAGAGCTTTCTTT
cdr3_aa: CASSQGQLTRAFF

v_call: TRBV4-1
clone_size: few
j_call: TRBJ1-2
d_call: .
cdr3_nt: TGCGCCAGCAGCCAAGTGGAGGTGAGGGGAGGCTATGGCTACACCTTC
cdr3_aa: CASSQVEVRGGYGYTF

v_call: TRBV5-4
clone_size: few
j_call: TRBJ1-2
d_call: TRBD1
cdr3_nt: TGTGCCAGCAGCTCCCAGCAGGGGGCGCTCGGCTATGGCTACACCTTC
cdr3_aa: CASSSQQGALGYGYTF

v_call: TRBV5-5
clone_size: .
j_call: TRBJ2-4
d_call: TRBD1
cdr3_nt: TGTGCCAGCAGCCAAGGACAGGGGAGAAACATTCAGTACTTC
cdr3_aa: CASSQGQGRNIQYF

v_call: TRBV27
clone_size: .
j_call: TRBJ2-1
d_call: TRBD1
cdr3_nt: TGTGCCAGCAGTTTCCGGGACAGGGGATATGAGCAGTTCTTC
cdr3_aa: CASSFRDRGYEQFF

v_call: TRBV11-2
clone_size: .
j_call: TRBJ2-3
d_call: TRBD1
cdr3_nt: TGTGCCAGCAGCCATCGACAGGGAGGCACAGATACGCAGTATTTT
cdr3_aa: CASSHRQGGTDTQYF